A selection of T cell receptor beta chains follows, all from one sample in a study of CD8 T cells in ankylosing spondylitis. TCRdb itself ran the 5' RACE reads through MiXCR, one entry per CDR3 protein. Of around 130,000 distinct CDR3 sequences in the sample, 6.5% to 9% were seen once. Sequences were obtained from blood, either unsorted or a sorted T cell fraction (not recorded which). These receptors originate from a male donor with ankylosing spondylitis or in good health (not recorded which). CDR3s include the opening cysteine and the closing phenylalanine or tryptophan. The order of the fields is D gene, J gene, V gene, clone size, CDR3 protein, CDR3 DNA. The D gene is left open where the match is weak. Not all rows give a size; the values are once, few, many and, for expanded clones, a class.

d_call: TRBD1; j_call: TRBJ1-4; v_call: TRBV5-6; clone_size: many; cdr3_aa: CASSLTGGEKLFF; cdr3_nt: TGTGCCAGCAGCTTGACAGGGGGTGAAAAACTGTTTTTT
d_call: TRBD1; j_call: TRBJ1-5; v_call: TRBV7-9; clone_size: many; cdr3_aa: CASSLGTGGFSNQPQHF; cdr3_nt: TGTGCCAGCAGCTTAGGGACAGGGGGCTTTAGCAATCAGCCCCAGCATTTT
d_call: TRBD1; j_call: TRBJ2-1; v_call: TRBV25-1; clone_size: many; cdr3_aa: CASSGTGWGSYNEQFF; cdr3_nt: TGTGCCAGCAGTGGGACAGGGTGGGGCTCCTACAATGAGCAGTTCTTC
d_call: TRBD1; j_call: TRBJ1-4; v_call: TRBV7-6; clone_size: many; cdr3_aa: CASSLGQGKFEKLFF; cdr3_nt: TGTGCCAGCAGCTTGGGACAGGGGAAATTTGAAAAACTGTTTTTT
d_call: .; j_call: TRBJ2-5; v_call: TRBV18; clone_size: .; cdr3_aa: CASSPRQSQETQYF; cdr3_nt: TGTGCCAGCTCACCACGACAGTCCCAAGAGACCCAGTACTTC
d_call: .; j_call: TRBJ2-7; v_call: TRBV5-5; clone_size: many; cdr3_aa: CASSSTPGGEQYF; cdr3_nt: TGTGCCAGCAGCTCGACCCCCGGAGGGGAGCAGTACTTC
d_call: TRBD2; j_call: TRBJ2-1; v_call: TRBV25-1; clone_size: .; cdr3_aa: CASSESPGTSGYNEQFF; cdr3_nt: TGTGCCAGCAGTGAATCCCCGGGGACTAGCGGCTACAATGAGCAGTTCTTC
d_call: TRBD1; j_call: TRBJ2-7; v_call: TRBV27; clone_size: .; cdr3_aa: CASSTPGGAKYEQYF; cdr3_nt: TGTGCCAGCAGTACTCCAGGGGGCGCTAAATACGAGCAGTACTTC
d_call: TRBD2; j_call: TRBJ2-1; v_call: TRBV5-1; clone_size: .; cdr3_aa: CASSLVASGRNEQFF; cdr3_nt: TGCGCCAGCAGCTTGGTTGCTAGCGGGAGAAATGAGCAGTTCTTC
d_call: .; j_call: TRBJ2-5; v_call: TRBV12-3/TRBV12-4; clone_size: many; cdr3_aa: CASSLGLGPGETQYF; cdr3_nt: TGTGCCAGCAGTTTGGGGCTGGGGCCGGGGGAGACCCAGTACTTC
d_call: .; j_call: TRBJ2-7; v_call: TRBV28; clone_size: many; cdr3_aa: CASRTRGNEQYF; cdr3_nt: TGTGCCAGCAGAACACGTGGGAACGAGCAGTACTTC
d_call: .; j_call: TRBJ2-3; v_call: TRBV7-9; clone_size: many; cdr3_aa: CASSLVTGGTDTQYF; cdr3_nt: TGTGCCAGCAGCTTAGTGACCGGGGGCACAGATACGCAGTATTTT
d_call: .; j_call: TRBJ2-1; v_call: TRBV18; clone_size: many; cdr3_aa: CASSRAVAEQFF; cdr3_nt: TGTGCCAGCTCCCGGGCGGTCGCTGAGCAGTTCTTC
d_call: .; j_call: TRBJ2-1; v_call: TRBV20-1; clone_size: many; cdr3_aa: CSAPGLLNEQFF; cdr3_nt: TGCAGTGCTCCTGGACTCCTCAATGAGCAGTTCTTC
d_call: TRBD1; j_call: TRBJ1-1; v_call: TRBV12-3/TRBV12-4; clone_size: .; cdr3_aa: CASSLDRQWTKPEAFF; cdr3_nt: TGTGCCAGCAGCCTGGACAGGCAATGGACGAAGCCTGAAGCTTTCTTT
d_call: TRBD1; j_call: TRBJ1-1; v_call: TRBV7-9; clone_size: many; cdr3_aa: CASSLGQGASGTEAFF; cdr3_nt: TGTGCCAGCAGCCTGGGACAGGGGGCGTCTGGCACTGAAGCTTTCTTT
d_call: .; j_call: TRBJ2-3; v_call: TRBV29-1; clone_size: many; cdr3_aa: CSAQRGGDDTQYF; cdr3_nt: TGCAGCGCCCAAAGGGGGGGCGATGATACGCAGTATTTT
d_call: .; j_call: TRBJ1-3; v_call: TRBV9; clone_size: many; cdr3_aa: CASSAANSGNTIYF; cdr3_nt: TGTGCCAGCAGCGCAGCGAACTCTGGAAACACCATATATTTT
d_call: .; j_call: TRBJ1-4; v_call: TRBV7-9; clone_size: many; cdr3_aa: CASSLALGTATNEKLFF; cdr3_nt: TGTGCCAGCAGCTTAGCTCTGGGAACAGCAACTAATGAAAAACTGTTTTTT
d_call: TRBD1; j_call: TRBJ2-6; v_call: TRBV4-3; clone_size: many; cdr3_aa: CASSQDGEQGFSGANVLTF; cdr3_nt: TGCGCCAGCAGCCAAGATGGGGAACAGGGGTTCTCTGGGGCCAACGTCCTGACTTTC
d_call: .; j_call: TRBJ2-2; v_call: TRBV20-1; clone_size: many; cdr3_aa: CSARDLSANTGELFF; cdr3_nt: TGCAGTGCTAGAGATCTTTCTGCGAACACCGGGGAGCTGTTTTTT
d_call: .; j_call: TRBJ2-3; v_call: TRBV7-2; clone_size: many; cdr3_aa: CASSSTGRTDTQYF; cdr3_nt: TGTGCCAGCAGCTCCACAGGGAGGACAGATACGCAGTATTTT
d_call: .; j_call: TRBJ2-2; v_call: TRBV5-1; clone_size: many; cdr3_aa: CASTDTGELFF; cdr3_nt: TGCGCCAGCACCGACACCGGGGAGCTGTTTTTT
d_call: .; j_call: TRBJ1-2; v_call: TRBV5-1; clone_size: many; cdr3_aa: CASSPFPETDYGYTF; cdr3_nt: TGCGCCAGCAGCCCATTTCCCGAGACGGACTATGGCTACACCTTC
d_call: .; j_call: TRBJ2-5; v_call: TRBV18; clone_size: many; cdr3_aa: CASSQRDTQETQYF; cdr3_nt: TGTGCCAGCTCACAGCGGGACACTCAAGAGACCCAGTACTTC
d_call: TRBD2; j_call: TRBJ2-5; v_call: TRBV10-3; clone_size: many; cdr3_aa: CAIRGGSGRQQETQYF; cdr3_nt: TGTGCCATCCGTGGCGGTAGCGGGAGGCAACAAGAGACCCAGTACTTC
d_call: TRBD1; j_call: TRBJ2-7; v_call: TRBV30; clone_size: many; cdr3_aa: CASTGTYSYEQYF; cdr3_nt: TGTGCCTCGACAGGGACCTACTCCTACGAGCAGTACTTC
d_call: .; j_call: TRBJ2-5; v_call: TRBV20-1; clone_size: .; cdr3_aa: CSARDPTALGTQYF; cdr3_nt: TGCAGTGCTAGAGATCCGACGGCGCTAGGGACCCAGTACTTC
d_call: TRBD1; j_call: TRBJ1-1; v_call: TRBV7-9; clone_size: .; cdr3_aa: CASSLRQGRNTEAFF; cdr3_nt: TGTGCCAGCAGCTTACGACAGGGAAGGAACACTGAAGCTTTCTTT
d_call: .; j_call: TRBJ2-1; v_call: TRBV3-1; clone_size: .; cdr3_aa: CASSQDGSGEQFF; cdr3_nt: TGTGCCAGCAGCCAAGATGGGAGCGGAGAGCAGTTCTTC
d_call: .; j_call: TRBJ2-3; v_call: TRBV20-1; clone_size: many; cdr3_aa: CSASYRAGGTDTQYF; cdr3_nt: TGCAGTGCAAGCTACAGGGCGGGGGGCACAGATACGCAGTATTTT
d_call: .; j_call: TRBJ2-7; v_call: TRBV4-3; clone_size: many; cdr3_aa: CASSQSRTSYEQYF; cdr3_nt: TGCGCCAGCAGCCAGTCCAGGACCTCCTACGAGCAGTACTTC
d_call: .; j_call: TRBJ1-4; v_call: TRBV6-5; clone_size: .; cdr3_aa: CASSYGGGADEKLFF; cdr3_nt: TGTGCCAGCAGTTACGGTGGGGGGGCGGATGAAAAACTGTTTTTT
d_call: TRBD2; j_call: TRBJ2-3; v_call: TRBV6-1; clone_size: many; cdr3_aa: CASSNLKSSGRMEIYTQYF; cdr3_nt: TGTGCCAGCAGCAACCTGAAGTCTAGCGGGAGAATGGAGATTTATACGCAGTATTTT
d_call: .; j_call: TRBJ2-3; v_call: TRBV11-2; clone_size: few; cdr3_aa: CASSLQGWADTQYF; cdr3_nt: TGTGCCAGCAGCCTACAGGGATGGGCAGATACGCAGTATTTT
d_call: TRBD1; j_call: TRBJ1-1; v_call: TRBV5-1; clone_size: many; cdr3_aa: CASSLTGTGSKYMNTEAFF; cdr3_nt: TGCGCCAGCAGCTTAACCGGGACAGGGTCGAAGTACATGAACACTGAAGCTTTCTTT
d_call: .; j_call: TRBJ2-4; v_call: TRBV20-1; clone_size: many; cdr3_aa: CSASPYLILAKNIQYF; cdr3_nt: TGCAGTGCTAGTCCCTACTTAATACTAGCCAAAAACATTCAGTACTTC
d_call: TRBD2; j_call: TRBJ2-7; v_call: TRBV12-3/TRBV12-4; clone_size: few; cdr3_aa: CASRPGLAGAGEQYF; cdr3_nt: TGTGCCAGCAGGCCGGGACTAGCGGGAGCGGGAGAGCAGTACTTC
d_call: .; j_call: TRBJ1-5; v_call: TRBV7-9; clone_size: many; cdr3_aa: CASSSDKGNQPQHF; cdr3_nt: TGTGCCAGCAGCTCCGACAAGGGCAATCAGCCCCAGCATTTT
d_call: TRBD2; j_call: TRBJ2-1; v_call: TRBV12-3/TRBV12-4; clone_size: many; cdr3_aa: CASSLKAGSYNEQFF; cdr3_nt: TGTGCCAGCAGTTTAAAAGCGGGATCTTACAATGAGCAGTTCTTC
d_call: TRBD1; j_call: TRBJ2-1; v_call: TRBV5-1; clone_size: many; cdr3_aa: CASSSGQAHNEQFF; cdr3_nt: TGCGCCAGCAGCTCCGGACAGGCCCATAATGAGCAGTTCTTC
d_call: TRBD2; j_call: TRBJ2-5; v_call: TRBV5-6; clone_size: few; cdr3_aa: CASSFLTSGLPQETQYF; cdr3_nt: TGTGCCAGCAGCTTCCTGACTAGCGGGCTCCCTCAAGAGACCCAGTACTTC
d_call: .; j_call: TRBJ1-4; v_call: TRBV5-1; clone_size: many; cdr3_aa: CASSKGMANEKLFF; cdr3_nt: TGCGCCAGCAGCAAGGGGATGGCTAATGAAAAACTGTTTTTT
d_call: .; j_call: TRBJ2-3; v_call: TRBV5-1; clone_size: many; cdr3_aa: CASSFGTSTDTQYF; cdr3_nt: TGCGCCAGCAGCTTCGGGACTAGCACAGATACGCAGTATTTT
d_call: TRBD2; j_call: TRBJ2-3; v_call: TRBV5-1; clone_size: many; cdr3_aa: CASSLAGGAYTDTQYF; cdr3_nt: TGCGCCAGCAGCTTGGCGGGGGGGGCTTACACAGATACGCAGTATTTT
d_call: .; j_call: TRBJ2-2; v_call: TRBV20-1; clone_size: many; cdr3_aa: CSAPRQAGTGELFF; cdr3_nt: TGCAGTGCCCCGAGACAGGCGGGCACCGGGGAGCTGTTTTTT
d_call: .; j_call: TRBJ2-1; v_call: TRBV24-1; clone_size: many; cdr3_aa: CATSDTTGAYNEQFF; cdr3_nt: TGTGCCACCAGTGATACGACAGGTGCCTACAATGAGCAGTTCTTC
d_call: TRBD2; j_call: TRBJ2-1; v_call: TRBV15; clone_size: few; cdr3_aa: CATSPLREGLWNEQFF; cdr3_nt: TGTGCCACCAGCCCTCTCCGGGAGGGCCTTTGGAATGAGCAGTTCTTC